The 18 T cell receptor beta chains presented below share a single source sample, sequenced in a study of OX40 agonist ivuxolimab in advanced cancers. Method: immunoSEQ multiplex PCR; TCRdb's copy keeps in-frame clones and lacks some. The data hold 55,000 to 65,000 clones, with around nine tenths observed a single time. The material sequenced was CD4+ or CD8+ T cells sorted from blood, taken in a trial of the OX40 agonist ivuxolimab. The receptors stem from an adult with an advanced solid tumor such as melanoma, head and neck, liver or kidney cancer.

The V and J genes are TRBV6-1 and TRBJ1-2, with TRBD1 matching over 7 bases. The length of the CDR3 is 17 residues. V was pared by 4 bases and J by 4 bases, with 15 bases of the junction left unmatched. Per germline, CDR1 MNHNS and CDR2 SASEGT. DNA of the CDR3: TGTGCCAGCAGTGGGGGGACTCCGGGACAGAGTTTCTATGGCTACACCTTC. Its protein is CASSGGTPGQSFYGYTF.

The CDR3 here is CASSPEYRGNQETQYF. The CDR3 DNA reads as TGTGCCAGCTCACCAGAGTATAGGGGGAACCAAGAGACCCAGTACTTC. The rearrangement uses TRBV18 and TRBJ2-5, with D perhaps TRBD1 (6 bases). The germline CDR1 and CDR2 sequences are KGHSH and LQKENI. This CDR3 is 16 amino acids long. V was trimmed by 2 bases and J by 0 bases, leaving 13 bases between them.

Only one count was recorded for this clone. The chain uses TRBV5-6 and TRBJ1-1; the match to TRBD1 covers 9 bases. CDR3 size: 14 residues. The V gene's germline CDR1 is SGHDT and CDR2 YYEEEE. V trimming: 3 bases; J trimming: 4 bases; junction bases outside the gene matches: 4. The CDR3: CASSWDRVSTEAFF. The CDR3 nucleotides read TGTGCCAGCAGCTGGGACAGGGTGAGCACTGAAGCTTTCTTT.

This chain uses TRBV11-3 with TRBJ2-1; tentatively, D is TRBD2 (6 bases). The length of the CDR3 is 14 residues. The germline V gene has CDR1 SGHNT and CDR2 YENEEA. V lost 5 bases and J 4 bases, leaving 12 bases between the germline ends. CDR3: CASSPGGNYNEQFF. The DNA of the CDR3 is TGTGCCAGCAGCCCCGGAGGGAATTACAATGAGCAGTTCTTC.

The rearrangement links TRBV11-2 to TRBJ1-2; TRBD1 aligns across 10 bases. Trimming cost V 5 bases and J 6 bases; bases outside gene matches: 9. CDR1 SGHAT and CDR2 FQNNGV come from the germline V gene. CDR3 length: 15 residues. The CDR3 bases are TGTGCCAGCAGCACCCAGGGACAGGGGTCCCATGGCTACACCTTC. Translating it yields CASSTQGQGSHGYTF.

The rearrangement links TRBV7-9 to TRBJ1-5; D not certain. V was shortened by 4 bases and J by 4 bases, with 8 bases between the two germline ends. The length of the CDR3 is 13 residues. Germline V gene sequence: CDR1 SEHNR, CDR2 FQNEAQ (reference sequence). In DNA form, the CDR3 reads TGTGCCAGCAGCTCCGGGTGGAATCAGCCCCAGCATTTT. Its translation is CASSSGWNQPQHF.

This chain joins TRBV19 and TRBJ1-2, with D perhaps matching TRBD1 (5 bases). The CDR3 contains 13 residues. Deletions cut 4 bases from V and 8 bases from J, with 14 bases between. Germline CDR1 is LNHDA and CDR2 is SQIVND (reference sequence). This CDR3 reads CASSRQMAGGYTF. DNA of the CDR3: TGTGCCAGTAGTAGACAGATGGCCGGAGGCTACACCTTC.

The chain links TRBV7-2 to TRBJ1-1, with no clear D. This CDR3 spans 14 amino acids. The V end was cut by 4 bases, the J end by 2 bases, with 11 bases between. Germline CDR1 and CDR2: SGHTA and FQGNSA. The CDR3 reads CASSYGPSNTEAFF. Written as DNA, the CDR3 is TGTGCCAGCAGCTACGGACCGAGTAACACTGAAGCTTTCTTT.

The rearrangement joins TRBV7-2 to TRBJ1-2, with 7 bases identical to TRBD1. V shed 3 bases, J shed 8 bases, and the junction held 6 bases outside the gene matches. The CDR3 extends over 13 amino acids. Germline V lookup: CDR1 SGHTA, CDR2 FQGNSA. The CDR3 reads CASSFPQGDGYTF. Here the CDR3 DNA reads TGTGCCAGCAGCTTTCCTCAGGGGGACGGCTACACCTTC.

V usage is TRBV4-1 and J usage is TRBJ1-5, with D maybe TRBD1 (5 bases). The CDR3 is 16 residues long. Deletions cut 4 bases from V and 0 bases from J, with 13 bases between. Looked up from germline, CDR1 is MGHRA and CDR2 is YSYEKL. CDR3 residues: CASSREGQNSNQPQHF. DNA of the CDR3: TGCGCCAGCAGCCGTGAGGGGCAGAATAGCAATCAGCCCCAGCATTTT.

The chain recombines TRBV5-1 with TRBJ2-1, with 13 nucleotides matching TRBD2. Unmatched junction bases numbered 10, after V lost 4 bases and J lost 0 bases. Germline values: CDR1 SGHRS, CDR2 YFSETQ. The CDR3 runs to 19 residues. CDR3 sequence (DNA): TGCGCCAGCAGCATGGACGGGACTAGCGGGGTTAGCTCCTACAATGAGCAGTTCTTC. It codes for CASSMDGTSGVSSYNEQFF. The variable domain in full, with the rest retrieved from reference TRBV5-1 and TRBJ2-1, is KAGVTQTPRYLIKTRGQQVTLSCSPISGHRSVSWYQQTPGQGLQFLFEYFSETQRNKGNFPGRFSGRQFSNSRSEMNVSTLELGDSALYLCASSMDGTSGVSSYNEQFFGPGTRLTVL.

J is TRBJ2-3 and V is TRBV27; D is uncertain. Trimming took off 5 bases at V and 9 bases at J, with 15 bases between the two ends. Germline-derived CDR1 and CDR2 are MNHEY and SMNVEV (reference sequence). This CDR3 contains 13 residues. CDR3 DNA: TGTGCCAGCAGTGAAGTCCGCGGCTACACGCAGTATTTT. Amino acids: CASSEVRGYTQYF.

The chain joins TRBV15 to TRBJ1-4; a weak D match, TRBD1 (5 bases). From germline, CDR1 is LNHNV and CDR2 YYDKDF (reference sequence). Between the trimmed V and J ends, which lost 4 bases and 5 bases, there was a span of 14 bases. CDR3 size: 15 residues. In DNA, the CDR3 is TGTGCCACCAGCACCAGACAGTTGGGGAATGAAAAACTGTTTTTT. The encoded protein is CATSTRQLGNEKLFF. Filled out from reference TRBV15 and TRBJ1-4, the complete variable domain reads DAMVIQNPRYQVTQFGKPVTLSCSQTLNHNVMYWYQQKSSQAPKLLFHYYDKDFNNEADTPDNFQSRRPNTSFCFLDIRSPGLGDTAMYLCATSTRQLGNEKLFFGSGTQLSVL.

The rearrangement uses TRBV5-4 and TRBJ1-6; 7 bases fit TRBD1. The germline V gene encodes CDR1 SGHNT and CDR2 YYREEE (reference sequence). Unmatched junction bases numbered 5, after V lost 4 bases and J lost 7 bases. The CDR3 has 14 residues. The CDR3 DNA sequence: TGTGCCAGCAGCGCCGGGACAGTGAATTCACCCCTCCACTTT. It is translated as CASSAGTVNSPLHF.

The gene calls are TRBV7-8 and TRBJ2-3; TRBD2 is a possible D gene (5 bases). CDR3 size: 12 residues. V shed 2 bases and J shed 14 bases, with 14 bases lying between them. The germline CDR1 and CDR2 sequences are SGHVS and FQNEAQ. CDR3 region: CASSLRTRDRYF. DNA for the CDR3: TGTGCCAGCAGCTTAAGAACTAGGGATCGGTATTTT.

V usage is TRBV18 and J usage is TRBJ2-7; D unclear. Trimming removed 0 bases at V and 1 base at J, with 7 bases between. Germline V gives CDR1 KGHSH, CDR2 LQKENI. The CDR3 has 14 residues. The CDR3 DNA sequence: TGTGCCAGCTCACCACCGAACTTTTCCTACGAGCAGTACTTC. Protein sequence: CASSPPNFSYEQYF.

The genes are TRBV11-2 and TRBJ1-1; unclear D gene. CDR3 length: 13 residues. The germline gives CDR1 SGHAT, CDR2 FQNNGV. Trimming removed 5 bases from V and 3 bases from J, with 10 bases in between. The CDR3 coding sequence is TGTGCCAGCAGCCCCCATGCGGACACTGAAGCTTTCTTT. Amino acid sequence: CASSPHADTEAFF.

The V call is TRBV7-9, the J call TRBJ1-3; TRBD1 matches at 7 bases. Germline-derived CDR1 and CDR2 are SEHNR and FQNEAQ (reference sequence). J gave up 4 bases and V 4 bases, and 4 bases lay outside the gene matches. There are 14 residues in the CDR3. CDR3: CASSYDRVGNTIYF. CDR3 coding DNA: TGTGCCAGCAGCTACGACAGGGTGGGAAACACCATATATTTT.